Each of the 8 T cell receptor beta chains below was sequenced from the same sample in a study of T cells in Graves' hyperthyroidism and ophthalmopathy (dated by TCRdb to about 2019). The receptor library was made with multiplex PCR. The instrument was an Illumina HiSeq 2000. The TCR beta CDR3 regions were amplified from the RNA transcripts. The first round of RT-PCR for the TCR CDR3 was performed with the HTBI primer set and the Qiagen OneStep RT-PCR kit. TCRdb took the public reads, trimmed them with fastp at Q25, ran MiXCR for clone calling and kept in-frame beta chains. Identical CDR3 protein sequences are pooled into one entry, listed with their most common genes and DNA. Counted in this sample were around 250,000 distinct CDR3 sequences; roughly 22% of them appeared once. The top ten hold around 40% of the sample. What was sequenced was blood. All receptors come from a woman between 40 and 50 years old with Graves' ophthalmopathy.

This clonotype came up many times. The chain uses TRBV6-5 and TRBJ1-5; possibly TRBD1 for D (5 bases). The V gene's germline CDR1 is MNHEY and CDR2 SVGAGI. This CDR3 comprises 13 residues. Trimming left V 4 bases short and J 3 bases short, with 7 bases between. CDR3 bases: TGTGCCAGCAGTTCAGGGATCAATCAGCCCCAGCATTTT. Amino acid sequence: CASSSGINQPQHF.

This clonotype has ten or more counts. The chain couples TRBV27 to TRBJ2-7, with TRBD1 identical over 9 bases. The V and J ends lost 7 bases and 3 bases, in that order; junction bases with no gene match: 7. The CDR3 is 14 amino acids. The germline gives CDR1 MNHEY, CDR2 SMNVEV (reference sequence). CDR3 protein: CASKRDRARYEQYF. The CDR3 DNA reads TGTGCCAGCAAAAGGGACAGGGCTCGCTACGAGCAGTACTTC.

The chain joins TRBV6-1 to TRBJ2-7; possibly TRBD2 for D (6 bases). V was trimmed by 7 bases and J by 2 bases, leaving 12 bases between them. The V gene's germline CDR1 is MNHNS and CDR2 SASEGT. This CDR3 region has 13 residues. CDR3 nucleotide sequence: TGTGCCAGCACAGACCGGGGGACCTACGAGCAGTACTTC. Translated: CASTDRGTYEQYF.

Many counts were recorded for this clonotype. J is TRBJ2-2 and V is TRBV15; the D gene is possibly TRBD2 (5 bases). V was cut by 3 bases and J by 5 bases, with 16 bases left in between. Germline values: CDR1 LNHNV, CDR2 YYDKDF (reference sequence). This CDR3 is 16 amino acids long. The CDR3 is CATSRNSQEVTGELFF. DNA of the CDR3: TGTGCCACCAGCAGGAACAGTCAGGAGGTAACCGGGGAGCTGTTTTTT. The full variable domain, in which reference TRBV15 and TRBJ2-2 provide the parts outside the CDR3, is DAMVIQNPRYQVTQFGKPVTLSCSQTLNHNVMYWYQQKSSQAPKLLFHYYDKDFNNEADTPDNFQSRRPNTSFCFLDIRSPGLGDTAMYLCATSRNSQEVTGELFFGEGSRLTVL.

This clonotype was detected ten times or more. V and J are TRBV20-1 and TRBJ2-7; 8 nucleotides match TRBD1. Losses at the gene ends were 0 bases for V and 0 bases for J; bases not matched to a gene: 7. Germline CDR1 DFQATT, CDR2 SNEGSKA (reference sequence). The CDR3 loop spans 16 amino acids. The CDR3 sequence is CSARDQGRGPSYEQYF. CDR3 nucleotide sequence: TGCAGTGCTAGAGATCAGGGCAGGGGGCCCTCCTACGAGCAGTACTTC.

The chain uses TRBV3-1 and TRBJ2-7; 10 bases match TRBD1. The CDR3 extends over 17 amino acids. V was pared by 4 bases and J by 4 bases, with 13 bases of the junction left unmatched. Germline V gene data show CDR1 as LGHDT and CDR2 as YNNKEL (reference sequence). The CDR3 DNA is TGTGCCAGCAGCCCCTACCTGACCGGGACAGGGGCGTACGAGCAGTACTTC. Translating gives CASSPYLTGTGAYEQYF.

In this sample, this clonotype turned up many times. The rearrangement links TRBV19 to TRBJ2-6, with unresolved D. Trimming left V 7 bases short and J 0 bases short, with 13 bases between. The CDR3 loop spans 16 amino acids. Per germline, CDR1 LNHDA and CDR2 SQIVND (reference sequence). As DNA, the CDR3 is TGTGCCAGTAAGGTGGGCGCGAACTCTGGGGCCAACGTCCTGACTTTC. Protein product: CASKVGANSGANVLTF. Together with reference TRBV19 and TRBJ2-6, the CDR3 gives the full variable domain: DGGITQSPKYLFRKEGQNVTLSCEQNLNHDAMYWYRQDPGQGLRLIYYSQIVNDFQKGDIAEGYSVSREKKESFPLTVTSAQKNPTAFYLCASKVGANSGANVLTFGAGSRLTVL.

J is TRBJ2-2 and V is TRBV9; D unclear. In germline, CDR1 is SGDLS, CDR2 YYNGEE. The CDR3 is 13 residues long. V dropped 2 bases and J dropped 1 base, with 3 bases sitting between them. Here the CDR3 reads CASSVENTGELFF. CDR3 bases: TGTGCCAGCAGCGTCGAGAACACCGGGGAGCTGTTTTTT.